The subject of this entry is one TCR beta chain. The sample originates from a study of OX40 agonist ivuxolimab in advanced cancers. Profiling relied on immunoSEQ multiplex PCR, and the TCRdb table lists in-frame clones only, not all of them. The data contain about 68,000 clones, approximately 91% of them singletons. Trimming removed 5 bases from V and 4 bases from J, with 12 bases in between. The CDR3 spans 14 residues. Germline V CDR1 and CDR2: SGHNT, YENEEA. The clonotype was recovered from an adult with an advanced solid tumor such as melanoma, head and neck, liver or kidney cancer. The chain employs TRBV11-3 and TRBJ1-3; the D is unclear. The sample in question was CD4+ or CD8+ T cells sorted from blood, obtained in a trial of the OX40 agonist ivuxolimab. In nucleotides, the CDR3 is TGTGCCAGCAGCGCTACGGGAGCAGGAAACACCATATATTTT. Its translation is CASSATGAGNTIYF.